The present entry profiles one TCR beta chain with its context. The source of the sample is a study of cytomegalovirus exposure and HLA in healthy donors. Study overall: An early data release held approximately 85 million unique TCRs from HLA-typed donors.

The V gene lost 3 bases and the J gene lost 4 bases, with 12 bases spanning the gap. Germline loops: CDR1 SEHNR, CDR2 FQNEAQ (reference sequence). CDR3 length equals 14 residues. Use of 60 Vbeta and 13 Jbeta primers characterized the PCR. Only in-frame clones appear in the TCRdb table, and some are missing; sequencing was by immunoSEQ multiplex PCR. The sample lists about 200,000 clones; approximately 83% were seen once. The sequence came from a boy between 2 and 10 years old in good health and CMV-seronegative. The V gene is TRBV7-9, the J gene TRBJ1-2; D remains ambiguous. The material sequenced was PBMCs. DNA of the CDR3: TGTGCCAGCAGCTTGTCACAGCCGTTCTATGGCTACACCTTC. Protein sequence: CASSLSQPFYGYTF.